One sample yielded the 14 T cell receptor beta chains listed below, sequenced in a study of cytomegalovirus exposure and HLA in healthy donors. Sequenced by immunoSEQ multiplex PCR; TCRdb stores in-frame clones only, minus some. The sample consists of fewer than 120,000 clones, approximately 88% of them appearing once. The sequencing sample was made of PBMCs. These receptors were obtained from a woman in her 30s in good health and CMV-seropositive.

This rearrangement joins TRBV5-1 to TRBJ2-2, with 8 bases lining up with TRBD1. The CDR3 length is 14 residues. V was clipped by 0 bases and J by 6 bases; unmatched bases: 1. CDR1 SGHRS and CDR2 YFSETQ come from the germline V gene. In DNA form, the CDR3 reads TGCGCCAGCAGCTTGGGGGACAGGTCCGGGGAGCTGTTTTTT. Amino acid sequence: CASSLGDRSGELFF.

The rearrangement links TRBV30 to TRBJ2-5; D might be TRBD2 (6 bases). The germline V and J ends were trimmed by 0 bases and 5 bases, with 13 bases remaining between them. In germline, CDR1 is GTSNPN, CDR2 SVGIG (reference sequence). The CDR3 is 14 residues long. The CDR3 DNA reads TGTGCCTGGAGTGTAAGACGGGGGAGGGAGACCCAGTACTTC. Amino acids: CAWSVRRGRETQYF.

The gene calls are TRBV18 and TRBJ2-7; D is perhaps TRBD1 (6 bases). The CDR3 runs 13 residues. The germline V and J ends were trimmed by 2 bases and 3 bases, with 8 bases remaining between them. Looked up from germline, CDR1 is KGHSH and CDR2 is LQKENI. This CDR3 is CASSPGGNYEQYF. In DNA form, the CDR3 reads TGTGCCAGCTCACCAGGGGGCAACTACGAGCAGTACTTC. The whole variable domain, filled in from reference TRBV18 and TRBJ2-7, reads NAGVMQNPRHLVRRRGQEARLRCSPMKGHSHVYWYRQLPEEGLKFMVYLQKENIIDESGMPKERFSAEFPKEGPSILRIQQVVRGDSAAYFCASSPGGNYEQYFGPGTRLTVT.

This chain joins TRBV29-1 and TRBJ2-3, with D perhaps TRBD1 (6 bases). This CDR3 is built from 16 residues. CDR1 is SQVTM, CDR2 ANQGSEA, per germline. V was cut by 6 bases and J by 1 base, with 20 bases left in between. This CDR3 reads CSVPPKRTEGTDTQYF. In DNA, the CDR3 is TGCAGCGTCCCCCCGAAGCGGACAGAGGGCACAGATACGCAGTATTTT.

This clone was seen a few times. The chain employs TRBV7-2 and TRBJ2-2; tentative D call: TRBD1 (6 bases). The CDR3 has 17 amino acids. The germline V gene encodes CDR1 SGHTA and CDR2 FQGNSA. Trimming removed 5 bases from V and 0 bases from J, with 16 bases in between. The CDR3: CASSGYTGRTNTGELFF. As DNA, the CDR3 is TGTGCCAGCAGCGGATATACAGGGCGTACGAACACCGGGGAGCTGTTTTTT.

Details on this clone: Sequence at one end of the junction differs from germline and may be a read error. The chain is built from TRBV7-8 and TRBJ1-6; TRBD1 aligns across 9 bases. Per the germline V gene, CDR1 is SGHVS and CDR2 is FQNEAQ. The CDR3 extends over 17 amino acids. The CDR3: CASSLATGGSSNSPLHF. CDR3 bases: TGTGCCAGCAGCTTAGCTACAGGGGGCTCCTCTAATTCACCCCTCCACTTT.

J is TRBJ2-1 and V is TRBV27, with unresolved D. CDR3 length: 18 residues. V gave up 3 bases and J gave up 0 bases, with 18 bases separating them. In germline, CDR1 is MNHEY, CDR2 SMNVEV (reference sequence). The CDR3, as DNA: TGTGCCAGCAGTTTGTCCTCCCCGACTTCAAGCTCCTACAATGAGCAGTTCTTC. Its protein product is CASSLSSPTSSSYNEQFF.

The chain uses TRBV2 and TRBJ1-1, with unresolved D. V dropped 3 bases and J dropped 2 bases, with 4 bases sitting between them. This CDR3 has 12 amino acids. Per germline, CDR1 SNHLY and CDR2 FYNNEI. CDR3 nucleotide sequence: TGTGCCAGCAGTGAGACTAACACTGAAGCTTTCTTT. Amino acid sequence: CASSETNTEAFF.

J is TRBJ2-1 and V is TRBV18, with 11 bases that match TRBD1. The J segment lost 7 bases and the V segment lost 3 bases, leaving 5 bases of the junction unmatched. The CDR3 is 15 residues long. The germline V gene has CDR1 KGHSH and CDR2 LQKENI. CDR3 bases: TGTGCCAGCTCACCTGGACAGGGGGCGCGGAATGAGCAGTTCTTC. It is translated as CASSPGQGARNEQFF.

The rearrangement links TRBV6-6 to TRBJ2-1; 7 bases are a match to TRBD1. The germline gives CDR1 MNHNY, CDR2 SVGAGI (reference sequence). The CDR3 extends over 15 amino acids. J gave up 2 bases and V 2 bases, and 3 bases lay outside the gene matches. The CDR3, as DNA: TGTGCCAGCAGTTACGACAGGGACACCTACAATGAGCAGTTCTTC. Its protein is CASSYDRDTYNEQFF.

V usage is TRBV25-1 and J usage is TRBJ2-1; D perhaps matches TRBD2 (5 bases). Trimming removed 3 bases at V and 9 bases at J, with 12 bases between. Germline lookup yields CDR1 MGHDK and CDR2 SYGVNS. The CDR3 has 13 residues. CDR3 region: CASSEKIASEQFF. The DNA for the CDR3 is TGTGCCAGCAGTGAGAAAATAGCGAGTGAGCAGTTCTTC. The full variable domain, rest sourced from reference TRBV25-1 and TRBJ2-1, is EADIYQTPRYLVIGTGKKITLECSQTMGHDKMYWYQQDPGMELHLIHYSYGVNSTEKGDLSSESTVSRIRTEHFPLTLESARPSHTSQYLCASSEKIASEQFFGPGTRLTVL.

V usage is TRBV10-1 and J usage is TRBJ2-2, with D perhaps matching TRBD2 (6 bases). From germline, CDR1 is WNHNN and CDR2 SYGVQD (reference sequence). This CDR3 contains 15 residues. Trimming left V 5 bases short and J 4 bases short, with 14 bases between. CDR3 bases: TGCGCCAGCAGTCCCGGGACTCCGGGCACCGGGGAGCTGTTTTTT. Translating gives CASSPGTPGTGELFF.

V is TRBV28 and J is TRBJ1-1; 8 positions agree with TRBD1. Germline V lookup: CDR1 MDHEN, CDR2 SYDVKM. J gave up 1 base and V 6 bases, and 10 bases lay outside the gene matches. The CDR3 totals 16 residues. CDR3: CASSPSDGQGNTEAFF. The DNA for the CDR3 is TGTGCCAGCAGCCCCTCGGACGGACAGGGGAACACTGAAGCTTTCTTT.

This chain joins TRBV28 and TRBJ2-3; 7 nucleotides line up with TRBD2. Germline CDR1 is MDHEN and CDR2 is SYDVKM. The CDR3 runs to 14 residues. Trimming removed 9 bases from V and 2 bases from J; junction bases left unmatched: 8. CDR3 nucleotide sequence: TGTGCCAGTTCGGGGAGGGGAGACACAGATACGCAGTATTTT. Its translation is CASSGRGDTDTQYF.